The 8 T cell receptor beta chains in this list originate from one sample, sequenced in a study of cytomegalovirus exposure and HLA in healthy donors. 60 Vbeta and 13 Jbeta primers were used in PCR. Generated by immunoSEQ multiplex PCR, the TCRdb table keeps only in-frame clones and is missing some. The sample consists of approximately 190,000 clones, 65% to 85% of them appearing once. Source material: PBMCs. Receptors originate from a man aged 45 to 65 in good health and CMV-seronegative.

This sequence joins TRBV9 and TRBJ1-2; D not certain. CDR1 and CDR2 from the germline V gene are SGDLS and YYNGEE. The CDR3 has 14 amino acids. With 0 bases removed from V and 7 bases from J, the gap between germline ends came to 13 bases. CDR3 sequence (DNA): TGTGCCAGCAGCGTAGGCTGGGAGCTCGGTGGCTACACCTTC. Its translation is CASSVGWELGGYTF.

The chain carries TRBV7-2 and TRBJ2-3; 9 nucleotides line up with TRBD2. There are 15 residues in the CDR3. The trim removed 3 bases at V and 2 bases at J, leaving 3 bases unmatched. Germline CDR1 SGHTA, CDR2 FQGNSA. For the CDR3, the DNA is TGTGCCAGCAGCTTCCTAGCGGGGTTCACAGATACGCAGTATTTT. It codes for CASSFLAGFTDTQYF.

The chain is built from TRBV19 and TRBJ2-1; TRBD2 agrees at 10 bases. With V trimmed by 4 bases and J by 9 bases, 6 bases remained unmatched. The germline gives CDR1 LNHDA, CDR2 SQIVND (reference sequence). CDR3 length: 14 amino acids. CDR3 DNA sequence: TGTGCCAGTAGTACTAGCGGGGGTAACGCTGAGCAGTTCTTC. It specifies CASSTSGGNAEQFF. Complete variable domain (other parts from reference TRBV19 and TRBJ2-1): DGGITQSPKYLFRKEGQNVTLSCEQNLNHDAMYWYRQDPGQGLRLIYYSQIVNDFQKGDIAEGYSVSREKKESFPLTVTSAQKNPTAFYLCASSTSGGNAEQFFGPGTRLTVL.

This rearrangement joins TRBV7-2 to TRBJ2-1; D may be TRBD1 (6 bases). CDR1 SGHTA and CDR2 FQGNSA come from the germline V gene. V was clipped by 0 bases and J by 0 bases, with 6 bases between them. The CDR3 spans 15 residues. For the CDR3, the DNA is TGTGCCAGCAGCTTAGCGGGGGCCTCCTACAATGAGCAGTTCTTC. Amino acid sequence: CASSLAGASYNEQFF.

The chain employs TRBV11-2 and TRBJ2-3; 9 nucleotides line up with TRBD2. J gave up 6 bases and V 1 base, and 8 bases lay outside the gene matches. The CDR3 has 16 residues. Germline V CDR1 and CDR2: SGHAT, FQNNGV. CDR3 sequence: CASSLAQRGALDTQYF. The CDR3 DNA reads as TGTGCCAGCAGCTTAGCCCAGCGGGGGGCCCTTGATACGCAGTATTTT. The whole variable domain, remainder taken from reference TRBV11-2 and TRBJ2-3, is EAGVAQSPRYKIIEKRQSVAFWCNPISGHATLYWYQQILGQGPKLLIQFQNNGVVDDSQLPKDRFSAERLKGVDSTLKIQPAKLEDSAVYLCASSLAQRGALDTQYFGPGTRLTVL.

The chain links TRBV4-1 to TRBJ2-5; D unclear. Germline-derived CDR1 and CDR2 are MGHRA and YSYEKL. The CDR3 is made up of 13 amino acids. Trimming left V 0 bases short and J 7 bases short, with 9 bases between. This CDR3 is CASSQERGVTQYF. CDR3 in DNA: TGCGCCAGCAGCCAAGAACGAGGTGTGACCCAGTACTTC.

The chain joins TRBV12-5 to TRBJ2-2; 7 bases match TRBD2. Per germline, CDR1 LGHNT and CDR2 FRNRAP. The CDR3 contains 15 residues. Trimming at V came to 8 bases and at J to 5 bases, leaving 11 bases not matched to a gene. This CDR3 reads CASLPWGGLTGELFF. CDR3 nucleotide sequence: TGTGCTAGTCTCCCTTGGGGGGGGTTAACCGGGGAGCTGTTTTTT.

The chain's CDR3 is CASSTRQVPTPDTQYF. The CDR3 coding sequence is TGCGCCAGCAGCACCCGACAGGTCCCGACCCCAGATACGCAGTATTTT. The chain joins TRBV4-1 to TRBJ2-3, with D perhaps TRBD1 (6 bases). The CDR3 contains 16 residues. V shed 5 bases and J shed 4 bases, with 19 bases lying between them. The germline V gene has CDR1 MGHRA and CDR2 YSYEKL.